A single sample gave rise to the 4 T cell receptor beta chains below, sequenced in a study of T-cell memory formation after mild COVID-19. Using its own MiXCR run on the 5' RACE reads, TCRdb lists one record per CDR3 protein. The sample holds 380,000 or so distinct CDR3 sequences, roughly 13% seen once. Source material: PBMCs or a T cell subset sorted from them (not recorded which). Every receptor here comes from a man aged 18-30 years who had mild COVID-19 (a few samples of this study predate the infection). Cell type and time point are not known.

This clonotype has only a few counts. The chain links TRBV7-3 to TRBJ2-6; 9 bases are shared with TRBD1. This CDR3 region has 19 residues. V dropped 5 bases and J dropped 0; count of bases not matched to a gene: 11. From germline, CDR1 is SGHTA and CDR2 FQGTGA. CDR3 region: CASSPGPGTGSSGANVLTF. For the CDR3, the DNA is TGTGCCAGCAGCCCGGGCCCCGGGACAGGGAGCTCTGGGGCCAACGTCCTGACTTTC.

There are many counts of this clonotype. The rearrangement links TRBV5-1 to TRBJ2-1; TRBD2 is a possible D gene (6 bases). The CDR3 loop spans 14 amino acids. Trimming removed 0 bases from V and 6 bases from J, with 10 bases in between. Looked up from germline, CDR1 is SGHRS and CDR2 is YFSETQ. CDR3 amino acids: CASSLVGLSNEQFF. In DNA, the CDR3 is TGCGCCAGCAGCTTGGTGGGACTTAGCAATGAGCAGTTCTTC.

This clonotype was observed a handful of times. V usage is TRBV5-1 and J usage is TRBJ1-1; D call uncertain. Looked up from germline, CDR1 is SGHRS and CDR2 is YFSETQ. With 1 base removed from V and 8 bases from J, the gap between germline ends came to 15 bases. CDR3 length: 14 residues. The CDR3 nucleotides read TGCGCCAGCAGCTTGAGGCGTGTCGAGACAGAAGCTTTCTTT. This sequence encodes CASSLRRVETEAFF.

This clonotype has just a few counts. The V call is TRBV3-1, the J call TRBJ2-3; D gene unclear. The length of the CDR3 is 11 residues. The germline V gene has CDR1 LGHDT and CDR2 YNNKEL (reference sequence). V shed 6 bases and J shed 4 bases, with 5 bases lying between them. The chain's CDR3 is CASRNADTQYF. The CDR3 bases are TGTGCCAGCAGGAATGCAGATACGCAGTATTTT.